This T cell receptor (beta chain) stems from a study of blood T cell repertoires in COVID-19. About the study: Collection of acute and convalescent COVID-19 samples took place in the United States, Italy and Spain. Sample material is recorded as cDNA or gDNA derived from T cells, B-cell-depleted T cells, or PBMCs.

Original processing notes: Counts of nucleated cells, estimated from reference gene primer amplification, were obtained. Here immunoSEQ multiplex PCR was the method, and the copy in TCRdb shows in-frame clones only, minus some. V and J calls and clone size follow that table, whereas D and trimming were derived from the DNA. The sample shows 330,000 or so clones, 87% of them seen only once. Enrollment of patients from Seattle took place during active infection, with longitudinal follow-up. The specimen was peripheral blood. The receptor was derived from a man aged 25-45 years with COVID-19, enrolled during active disease.

CDR3 DNA: TGTGCCAGCAGCCAAGCCGGACAGATAAATTCACCCCTCCACTTT. Translating gives CASSQAGQINSPLHF. The chain employs TRBV4-2 and TRBJ1-6, with a possible D match to TRBD1 (6 bases). Trimming removed 1 base at V and 7 bases at J, with 11 bases between. This CDR3 comprises 15 residues. Per the germline V gene, CDR1 is LGHNA and CDR2 is YNFKEQ.